A single sample is the source of the 20 T cell receptor beta chains below, sequenced in a study of vaccination effects on CD4 cells after COVID-19. The assay was immunoSEQ multiplex PCR, and TCRdb's table has in-frame clones only and misses some. Of around 22,000 clones detected, roughly 76% appear once; the ten largest clones hold less than 9.5%. Their antigens are not known. ViraFEST assay sequencing came after antigen-specific CD4+ T cells were expanded with viral peptide pools. Scientists isolated CD4+ T cells after an approximately 10-day culture period ended. Each participant received a vaccine that was either BNT162b2 or mRNA-1273, given as two doses. The specimen was CD4+ T cells from PBMCs cultured with HCoV-229E spike peptides, collected after COVID-19 vaccination. These TCRs come from a human donor who received a COVID-19 vaccine.

The chain carries TRBV3-1 (or the pseudogene TRBV3-2) and TRBJ2-1; 12 bases agree with TRBD2. The CDR3 sequence is 17 residues long. After removal of 4 bases from V and 3 bases from J, the junction contained 7 bases not matched to a gene. Germline-derived CDR1 and CDR2 are LGHDT and YNNKEL (reference sequence). For the CDR3, the DNA is TGTGCCAGCAGCCTACCGGGACTAGCGGGCCTCTACAATGAGCAGTTCTTC. This gives the protein CASSLPGLAGLYNEQFF.

The J gene is TRBJ2-5, the V gene TRBV27, with 9 bases identical to TRBD1. From germline, CDR1 is MNHEY and CDR2 SMNVEV (reference sequence). Germline trimming cut 5 bases from V and 4 bases from J; bases unmatched to any gene: 8. The CDR3 runs 15 residues. The CDR3 bases are TGTGCCAGCAGTCCCGGACAGGGGAATGCAGAGACCCAGTACTTC. This encodes CASSPGQGNAETQYF.

The rearrangement links TRBV6-2 or TRBV6-3 to TRBJ1-5; possible D gene TRBD1, 6 bases. The CDR3 is 17 amino acids. Germline CDR1 reads MNHEY; CDR2 reads SVGEGT. The V and J ends lost 1 base and 0 bases respectively, with 13 bases between them. CDR3 DNA: TGTGCCAGCAGTTACTTGAGGGGGGATTATAGCAATCAGCCCCAGCATTTT. Its translation is CASSYLRGDYSNQPQHF.

This clone has only one observation. The chain carries TRBV12-1 and TRBJ2-3; the table calls TRBD2, which could not be checked here. TRBV12-1 is noted as a pseudogene. The CDR3 is 16 amino acids. DNA of the CDR3: TGTGCCAGCAGCCATTACCTAACTAGCCTCACAGATACGCAGTATTTT. This encodes CASSHYLTSLTDTQYF.

The chain recombines TRBV2 with TRBJ2-3; 7 bases are shared with TRBD1. Germline values: CDR1 SNHLY, CDR2 FYNNEI. With 6 bases clipped from V and 0 bases from J, the junction kept 9 bases outside the gene matches. The CDR3 runs 16 residues. The CDR3 nucleotides are TGTGCCAGCAGAGAACCCCGGGACAGAAGCACAGATACGCAGTATTTT. It is translated as CASREPRDRSTDTQYF.

The V call is TRBV7-9, the J call TRBJ1-1; D call uncertain. V lost 0 bases to trimming and J lost 3 bases, with 5 bases between them. Germline CDR1 reads SEHNR; CDR2 reads FQNEAQ (reference sequence). The length of the CDR3 is 13 residues. The CDR3 DNA sequence: TGTGCCAGCAGCTTAGCGGGAGACACTGAAGCTTTCTTT. Amino acid sequence: CASSLAGDTEAFF.

A few counts support this clone. The CDR3 DNA is TGTGCCAGCAGCCAAGTCGGCAGGGAGGGGGTAGCGAGCTACGAGCAGTACTTC. It is translated as CASSQVGREGVASYEQYF. V usage is TRBV4-2 and J usage is TRBJ2-7, with D possibly matching TRBD2 (7 bases). The CDR3 extends over 18 amino acids. The V end was cut by 1 base, the J end by 3 bases, with 22 bases between. Germline CDR1 and CDR2: LGHNA and YNFKEQ.

The chain links TRBV6-1 to TRBJ2-3, with 8 bases that match TRBD1. CDR3 length: 17 residues. Germline V gene sequence: CDR1 MNHNS, CDR2 SASEGT. J gave up 4 bases and V 4 bases, and 13 bases lay outside the gene matches. The CDR3 reads CASSGGRGRSPADTQYF. CDR3 bases: TGTGCCAGCAGTGGGGGCAGGGGGCGAAGTCCCGCAGATACGCAGTATTTT.

This clone was detected a few times. The chain is built from TRBV25-1 and TRBJ2-2; no clear D. The CDR3 sequence is 14 residues long. V shed 7 bases and J shed 6 bases, with 15 bases lying between them. From germline, CDR1 is MGHDK and CDR2 SYGVNS. This CDR3 is CASTLGRTSGELFF. CDR3 sequence (DNA): TGTGCCAGCACACTGGGCCGGACGTCCGGGGAGCTGTTTTTT.

Note on this clone: Mismatch with germline at one junction end may stem from a read error. The rearrangement joins TRBV14 to TRBJ2-1; D is undetermined. The CDR3 loop spans 14 amino acids. Germline-derived CDR1 and CDR2 are SGHDN and FVKESK. The CDR3 DNA is TGTGCCAGCAGCCAGGGATCGGCCTACAATGAACAGTTCTTC. Its protein product is CASSQGSAYNEQFF.

This clone has only a few counts. The gene calls are TRBV2 and TRBJ2-7; D not certain. V dropped 9 bases and J dropped 1 base, with 13 bases sitting between them. Germline CDR1 and CDR2: SNHLY and FYNNEI. This CDR3 is built from 13 residues. CDR3 protein: CASSQLGSYEQYF. CDR3 sequence (DNA): TGTGCCAGTAGCCAGTTGGGATCCTACGAGCAGTACTTC. The variable domain in full, completed from reference TRBV2 and TRBJ2-7, reads EPEVTQTPSHQVTQMGQEVILRCVPISNHLYFYWYRQILGQKVEFLVSFYNNEISEKSEIFDDQFSVERPDGSNFTLKIRSTKLEDSAMYFCASSQLGSYEQYFGPGTRLTVT.

This clone has just a few counts. The chain couples TRBV27 to TRBJ2-7; 8 bases agree with TRBD1. This CDR3 spans 15 amino acids. Germline V lookup: CDR1 MNHEY, CDR2 SMNVEV (reference sequence). The J segment lost 1 base and the V segment lost 2 bases, leaving 4 bases of the junction unmatched. The chain's CDR3 is CASSLARQGSYEQYF. CDR3 DNA sequence: TGTGCCAGCAGTTTAGCCAGACAGGGGTCCTACGAGCAGTACTTC.

The V and J genes are TRBV27 and TRBJ1-3; D might be TRBD1 (5 bases). Trimming removed 5 bases at V and 4 bases at J, with 9 bases between. The CDR3 runs 13 residues. The germline V gene encodes CDR1 MNHEY and CDR2 SMNVEV (reference sequence). CDR3 DNA: TGTGCCAGCAGTCCCCGGACAGGAAACACCATATATTTT. Its translation is CASSPRTGNTIYF.

The chain links TRBV18 to TRBJ1-5; no reliable D call. V dropped 3 bases and J dropped 6 bases, with 9 bases sitting between them. The CDR3 has 13 residues. CDR1 KGHSH and CDR2 LQKENI come from the germline V gene. The CDR3 nucleotides read TGTGCCAGCTCACCTGGGAGAAGTCAGCCCCAGCATTTT. This translates into CASSPGRSQPQHF.

In this sample, this clone turned up once. The chain links TRBV19 to TRBJ2-3, with D hard to call. CDR1 and CDR2 from the germline V gene are LNHDA and SQIVND (reference sequence). The CDR3 is made up of 12 amino acids. V lost 4 bases, J lost 0 bases, and 2 bases lay in between. The CDR3 protein is CASSTSTDTQYF. In DNA form, the CDR3 reads TGTGCCAGTAGTACTAGCACAGATACGCAGTATTTT. Looking up the rest from reference TRBV19 and TRBJ2-3 gives the full variable domain: DGGITQSPKYLFRKEGQNVTLSCEQNLNHDAMYWYRQDPGQGLRLIYYSQIVNDFQKGDIAEGYSVSREKKESFPLTVTSAQKNPTAFYLCASSTSTDTQYFGPGTRLTVL.

This chain joins TRBV2 and TRBJ2-7; the D gene is possibly TRBD1 (5 bases). Germline CDR1 is SNHLY and CDR2 is FYNNEI. There are 17 residues in the CDR3. V was clipped by 6 bases and J by 3 bases, with 24 bases between them. The CDR3 reads CASRSLDWGSSFYEQYF. CDR3 DNA sequence: TGTGCCAGCAGATCCCTCGATTGGGGCAGTTCTTTCTACGAGCAGTACTTC.

The chain carries TRBV7-8 and TRBJ2-7, with 8 bases aligning to TRBD2. This CDR3 contains 12 residues. V lost 5 bases to trimming and J lost 4 bases; unmatched junction nucleotides: 1. In germline, CDR1 is SGHVS, CDR2 FQNEAQ. The DNA for the CDR3 is TGTGCCAGCAGCCCTAGCGGGTACGAGCAGTACTTC. Its protein product is CASSPSGYEQYF.

This chain joins TRBV25-1 and TRBJ1-1; TRBD1 matches 7 bases. Germline CDR1 and CDR2: MGHDK and SYGVNS. V was pared by 3 bases and J by 0 bases, with 1 base of the junction left unmatched. The CDR3 loop spans 14 amino acids. The CDR3 reads CASSEQGVNTEAFF. The CDR3 region has the DNA TGTGCCAGCAGTGAGCAGGGGGTGAACACTGAAGCTTTCTTT.

The chain recombines TRBV6-5 with TRBJ2-2, with D possibly being TRBD2 (6 bases). Germline V CDR1 and CDR2: MNHEY, SVGAGI. V lost 8 bases, J lost 5 bases, and 18 bases lay in between. This CDR3 contains 15 residues. CDR3 region: CASSMPAGATGELFF. CDR3 bases: TGTGCCAGCTCCATGCCAGCGGGTGCTACCGGGGAGCTGTTTTTT.

The CDR3 DNA is TGTGCCAGCAGTTTGGACAGGGCGTATGGCTACACCTTC. Its translation: CASSLDRAYGYTF. This chain connects TRBV11-2 to TRBJ1-2, with 8 bases lining up with TRBD1. This CDR3 spans 13 amino acids. The V segment lost 6 bases and the J segment 5 bases; nucleotides outside the gene matches: 5. Per the germline V gene, CDR1 is SGHAT and CDR2 is FQNNGV.